This T cell receptor (beta chain) was recovered during a study of memory CD8 T cells in hepatitis C reinfection. Germline V gene lookup returns CDR1 MNHNS and CDR2 SASEGT. Between the trimmed V and J ends, which lost 3 bases and 3 bases, there was a span of 12 bases. CDR3 length: 15 residues. Repertoires were generated with immunoSEQ multiplex PCR, while TCRdb's copy carries only in-frame clones and drops some. The profile shows more than 45,000 clones, over 85% of them singletons. Described time point: pre-reinfection, 55 to 20 weeks before reinfection detection. The sorted cells went straight to TCR sequencing with no prior in vitro expansion.

Material for sequencing was naive CD8+ T cells sorted from blood. This TCR came from a man between 18 and 29 years old with hepatitis C virus infection. The rearrangement joins TRBV6-1 to TRBJ2-1, with D maybe TRBD1 (6 bases). The CDR3 region is CASSDRQDFYNEQFF. Here the CDR3 DNA reads TGTGCCAGCAGTGACCGACAGGATTTCTACAATGAGCAGTTCTTC.